The 29 T cell receptor beta chains reported below all come from one sample, sequenced in a study of blood T cells in healthy people across ages. A second PCR of about 7 to 12 cycles used a sample-barcoded 5' primer and a J-beta primer mix. A single record per CDR3 protein comes from TCRdb applying MiXCR to the 5' RACE reads. The sample has 1.5 million or so distinct CDR3 sequences; 35% to 45% are singletons. Material for sequencing was blood. These receptors were collected from a woman between 18 and 29 years old in good health.

The chain is built from TRBV6-1 and TRBJ2-7; tentatively, D is TRBD1 (5 bases). The CDR3 totals 13 residues. Germline V CDR1 and CDR2: MNHNS, SASEGT. Trimming removed 2 bases at V and 4 bases at J, with 9 bases between. The CDR3 here is CASSERTTYEQYF. DNA for the CDR3: TGTGCCAGCAGTGAAAGGACAACATACGAGCAGTACTTC.

The chain links TRBV20-1 to TRBJ1-2, with 7 bases matching TRBD1. After removal of 0 bases from V and 4 bases from J, the junction contained 5 bases not matched to a gene. This CDR3 has 14 amino acids. Germline loops: CDR1 DFQATT, CDR2 SNEGSKA (reference sequence). CDR3 residues: CSARDQGTVYGYTF. The DNA for the CDR3 is TGCAGTGCTAGAGACCAAGGGACAGTCTATGGCTACACCTTC.

The CDR3 sequence: CASSSEVGSQETQYF. The CDR3 coding sequence is TGTGCCAGCAGCTCGGAGGTAGGGAGTCAAGAGACCCAGTACTTC. The rearrangement joins TRBV27 to TRBJ2-5; D may be TRBD2 (5 bases). Trimming removed 6 bases from V and 2 bases from J, with 16 bases in between. Germline V lookup: CDR1 MNHEY, CDR2 SMNVEV (reference sequence). This CDR3 is 15 amino acids long.

The V and J genes are TRBV5-6 and TRBJ2-3, with 10 nucleotides matching TRBD2. V lost 4 bases, J lost 5 bases, and 13 bases stayed unmatched. Germline CDR1 is SGHDT and CDR2 is YYEEEE. The CDR3 loop spans 17 amino acids. The CDR3 sequence is CASSPGLAWGFKDTQYF. In nucleotides, the CDR3 is TGTGCCAGCAGCCCGGGACTAGCGTGGGGGTTTAAAGATACGCAGTATTTT.

This clonotype was detected only a few times. This chain joins TRBV20-1 and TRBJ1-2; D is ambiguous. With 7 bases removed from V and 7 bases from J, the gap between germline ends came to 10 bases. The CDR3 is 10 residues long. Germline assignment: CDR1 DFQATT and CDR2 SNEGSKA (reference sequence). Written as DNA, the CDR3 is TGCAGTGTCCCGGTTTTTGGCTACACCTTC. Its protein product is CSVPVFGYTF.

This rearrangement joins TRBV20-1 to TRBJ1-5, with D possibly TRBD1 on 5 matching bases. Trimming shortened V by 2 bases and J by 0 bases, and 8 bases separated the two germline ends. The germline V gene encodes CDR1 DFQATT and CDR2 SNEGSKA (reference sequence). The CDR3 contains 14 residues. The CDR3 sequence: CSARWGISNQPQHF. CDR3 in DNA: TGCAGTGCTAGATGGGGGATTAGCAATCAGCCCCAGCATTTT.

In this sample, this clonotype turned up a few times. This rearrangement joins TRBV3-1 to TRBJ2-6; no clear D gene. Trimming removed 1 base from V and 2 bases from J, with 6 bases in between. Germline assignment: CDR1 LGHDT and CDR2 YNNKEL (reference sequence). The length of the CDR3 is 15 residues. This CDR3 reads CASSQGATGANVLTF. CDR3 in DNA: TGTGCCAGCAGCCAAGGGGCCACTGGGGCCAACGTCCTGACTTTC.

The V call is TRBV12-3 or TRBV12-4, the J call TRBJ1-5, with D tentatively TRBD1 (5 bases). The germline V and J ends were trimmed by 6 bases and 5 bases, with 14 bases remaining between them. CDR3 length: 14 amino acids. CDR3 DNA sequence: TGTGCCAGCAGCCCGCCAGGGCCCTATCAGCCCCAGCATTTT. Protein sequence: CASSPPGPYQPQHF.

As concerns this clonotype: At one end the junction does not follow the germline gene, possibly because of a read error. The chain uses TRBV5-8 and TRBJ2-1; TRBD2 matches at 10 bases. Germline assignment: CDR1 SGHTS and CDR2 YDEGEE. The CDR3 covers 16 residues. The CDR3 region is CASRASGRATYDEQFF. CDR3 nucleotide sequence: TGTGCCAGCAGGGCCAGCGGGAGGGCCACCTACGATGAGCAGTTCTTC.

The chain is built from TRBV7-8 and TRBJ2-1, with 7 bases aligning to TRBD2. Germline CDR1 reads SGHVS; CDR2 reads FQNEAQ. CDR3 size: 16 residues. V was pared by 7 bases and J by 14 bases, with 23 bases of the junction left unmatched. Here the CDR3 reads CASNAEGDYPPLEEFF. Here the CDR3 DNA reads TGTGCCAGCAACGCCGAAGGGGACTACCCGCCCTTGGAGGAGTTCTTC. Complete variable domain (other parts from reference TRBV7-8 and TRBJ2-1): GAGVSQSPRYKVAKRGQDVALRCDPISGHVSLFWYQQALGQGPEFLTYFQNEAQLDKSGLPSDRFFAERPEGSVSTLKIQRTQQEDSAVYLCASNAEGDYPPLEEFFGPGTRLTVL.

This clonotype was picked up a small number of times. This chain uses TRBV7-6 with TRBJ2-1, with TRBD2 matching 12 bases. The CDR3 is 18 residues long. Losses at the gene ends were 2 bases for V and 9 bases for J; bases not matched to a gene: 14. Germline V lookup: CDR1 SGHVS, CDR2 FNYEAQ. This chain's CDR3 is CASSLSASGGATESEQFF. DNA for the CDR3: TGTGCCAGCAGCTTAAGCGCTAGCGGGGGGGCCACAGAGAGTGAGCAGTTCTTC.

This sequence joins TRBV20-1 and TRBJ2-5; D not certain. This CDR3 has 12 amino acids. Per germline, CDR1 DFQATT and CDR2 SNEGSKA (reference sequence). The V and J ends lost 0 bases and 11 bases respectively, with 13 bases between them. CDR3 protein: CSARDGVLGQYF. As DNA, the CDR3 is TGCAGTGCTAGAGATGGGGTGTTGGGGCAGTACTTC.

This sequence joins TRBV10-3 and TRBJ2-5; tentative D call: TRBD2 (6 bases). V was cut by 2 bases and J by 2 bases, with 12 bases left in between. The CDR3 length is 15 residues. Germline V gene sequence: CDR1 ENHRY, CDR2 SYGVKD. DNA for the CDR3: TGTGCCATCAGTGAGGGGCGGGGTTCGCAAGAGACCCAGTACTTC. Its protein product is CAISEGRGSQETQYF.

The chain combines TRBV6-6 with TRBJ1-2; weak D call: TRBD1 (6 bases). This CDR3 comprises 16 residues. Trimming removed 5 bases from V and 1 base from J, with 17 bases in between. The V gene's germline CDR1 is MNHNY and CDR2 SVGAGI (reference sequence). DNA of the CDR3: TGTGCCAGCAGTGACCGACAGGCGAGGGGTAACTATGGCTACACCTTC. It encodes CASSDRQARGNYGYTF.

The chain uses TRBV7-2 and TRBJ1-2; D gene uncertain. Trimming shortened V by 5 bases and J by 9 bases, and 13 bases separated the two germline ends. The CDR3 runs to 12 residues. Germline V gene lookup returns CDR1 SGHTA and CDR2 FQGNSA. CDR3 nucleotide sequence: TGTGCCAGCAGCCCCCCCGGGGAGCGCTACACCTTC. Translation gives CASSPPGERYTF.

This clonotype was observed a single time. The rearrangement links TRBV7-9 to TRBJ1-4, with D unresolved. Germline CDR1 SEHNR, CDR2 FQNEAQ (reference sequence). Trimming shortened V by 1 base and J by 2 bases, and 14 bases separated the two germline ends. The CDR3 sequence is 17 residues long. The CDR3 DNA reads as TGTGCCAGCAGCTTAGAATTTTCGGGAAGCACTAATGAAAAACTGTTTTTT. The encoded protein is CASSLEFSGSTNEKLFF.

This clonotype was recorded a few times. The chain links TRBV20-1 to TRBJ2-7, with D perhaps TRBD1 (6 bases). CDR3 size: 14 residues. Looked up from germline, CDR1 is DFQATT and CDR2 is SNEGSKA (reference sequence). V was clipped by 5 bases and J by 4 bases, with 18 bases between them. The chain's CDR3 is CSASKIRDTYEQYF. The CDR3 bases are TGCAGTGCTTCCAAAATCAGGGACACTTACGAGCAGTACTTC.

The chain combines TRBV9 with TRBJ2-1; weak D call: TRBD1 (6 bases). Germline lookup yields CDR1 SGDLS and CDR2 YYNGEE. The CDR3 sequence is 18 residues long. V was clipped by 0 bases and J by 8 bases, with 24 bases between them. CDR3 in amino acids: CASSVVIWGLTTGDEQFF. In DNA form, the CDR3 reads TGTGCCAGCAGCGTAGTGATATGGGGGCTGACGACCGGGGATGAGCAGTTCTTC.

The CDR3: CAGTGTAQETQYF. The CDR3 nucleotides read TGCGCCGGCACCGGGACAGCCCAAGAGACCCAGTACTTC. The chain links TRBV5-1 to TRBJ2-5; 7 bases align to TRBD1. This CDR3 contains 13 residues. Germline V gene data show CDR1 as SGHRS and CDR2 as YFSETQ. Trimming removed 10 bases from V and 1 base from J; junction bases left unmatched: 7.

This chain connects TRBV28 to TRBJ2-3; D not resolved. Deletions cut 6 bases from V and 2 bases from J, with 6 bases between. The CDR3 runs 12 residues. Germline V gene lookup returns CDR1 MDHEN and CDR2 SYDVKM. CDR3 sequence: CASSDDTDTQYF. CDR3 coding DNA: TGTGCCAGCAGCGACGACACAGATACGCAGTATTTT.

The rearrangement links TRBV27 to TRBJ1-1, with D maybe TRBD1 (5 bases). Germline V gene data show CDR1 as MNHEY and CDR2 as SMNVEV (reference sequence). The ends were cut back, 5 bases at V and 4 bases at J, with 14 bases in the middle. This CDR3 spans 14 amino acids. The CDR3 DNA sequence: TGTGCCAGCAGTCTGACATGGGGCCCCACTGAAGCTTTCTTT. Its translation: CASSLTWGPTEAFF.

The chain carries TRBV18 and TRBJ2-5; tentatively, D is TRBD1 (6 bases). V lost 1 base to trimming and J lost 2 bases, with 8 bases between them. The CDR3 consists of 14 residues. The germline gives CDR1 KGHSH, CDR2 LQKENI. The CDR3, as DNA: TGTGCCAGCTCACCACGAGGACAGCAAGAGACCCAGTACTTC. This sequence encodes CASSPRGQQETQYF.

J is TRBJ2-3 and V is TRBV27; TRBD2 aligns across 11 bases. This CDR3 has 17 amino acids. Germline V gives CDR1 MNHEY, CDR2 SMNVEV (reference sequence). The ends lost 7 bases at V and 0 bases at J; junction bases unmatched: 9. Here the CDR3 DNA reads TGTGCCAGCACCAGGAACCTAGCGGGGGGTAGCACAGATACGCAGTATTTT. This translates into CASTRNLAGGSTDTQYF.

This clonotype has just a few counts. The gene calls are TRBV6-5 and TRBJ1-4; tentatively, D is TRBD1 (5 bases). This CDR3 contains 12 residues. From germline, CDR1 is MNHEY and CDR2 SVGAGI. Trimming shortened V by 11 bases and J by 3 bases, and 10 bases separated the two germline ends. The CDR3 DNA is TGTGCCTCTCTGGGGCCTAATGAAAAACTGTTTTTT. It is translated as CASLGPNEKLFF.

The chain joins TRBV20-1 to TRBJ2-2; D unresolved. Trimming took off 3 bases at V and 3 bases at J, with 14 bases between the two ends. The germline gives CDR1 DFQATT, CDR2 SNEGSKA (reference sequence). The CDR3 length is 15 residues. Here the CDR3 reads CSARDTTPHTGELFF. The CDR3 region has the DNA TGCAGTGCTAGGGATACGACTCCCCACACCGGGGAGCTGTTTTTT.

V and J are TRBV6-1 and TRBJ2-3, with TRBD2 identical over 10 bases. The trim removed 7 bases at V and 5 bases at J, leaving 6 bases unmatched. The CDR3 consists of 14 residues. Germline values: CDR1 MNHNS, CDR2 SASEGT. The DNA for the CDR3 is TGTGCCAGCATAAGACTAGCGGGCGGAGATACGCAGTATTTT. Protein product: CASIRLAGGDTQYF.

The rearrangement uses TRBV28 and TRBJ2-5, with 11 bases fitting TRBD2. The J call is doubtful: the DNA matches TRBJ2-7 better. Per germline, CDR1 MDHEN and CDR2 SYDVKM. The CDR3 consists of 16 residues. CDR3 protein: CASSPRLAGLRGEQYF. For the CDR3, the DNA is TGTGCCAGCAGTCCCCGACTAGCGGGGTTGAGGGGCGAGCAGTACTTC.

This clonotype turned up a few times. V is TRBV15 and J is TRBJ2-1; 9 bases are shared with TRBD1. V lost 6 bases to trimming and J lost 8 bases; unmatched junction nucleotides: 11. The CDR3 sequence is 15 residues long. The germline CDR1 and CDR2 sequences are LNHNV and YYDKDF (reference sequence). CDR3 sequence: CATSGTGTGPHEQFF. The DNA for the CDR3 is TGTGCCACCAGTGGAACCGGGACAGGGCCCCATGAGCAGTTCTTC.

This sequence joins TRBV20-1 and TRBJ2-3, with a tentative D call TRBD2 (6 bases). Trimming pared 3 bases from V and 0 bases from J, leaving 10 bases between. Germline V gene data show CDR1 as DFQATT and CDR2 as SNEGSKA (reference sequence). The CDR3 spans 14 residues. The chain's CDR3 is CSAREGGSTDTQYF. The CDR3 nucleotides are TGCAGTGCTAGGGAGGGAGGCAGCACAGATACGCAGTATTTT.